This section outlines one TCR beta chain sequence together with its context. Its antigen is unidentified. These data belong to a study of T cell responses to AZD1222 COVID-19 vaccine. General study points: Repertoires were collected only later (after the peak T cell response had occurred).

Germline CDR1 and CDR2: LNHDA and SQIVND (reference sequence). The V end was cut by 5 bases, the J end by 0 bases, with 14 bases between. The CDR3 has 17 residues. TCRdb keeps only in-frame clones here, not all; method: immunoSEQ multiplex PCR. The sample includes around 150,000 clones, 80% to 95% seen only once; the top ten take about 5.9%. The chain has TRBV19 and TRBJ2-6, with no clear D. This sequence originates from an adult who received the AZD1222 COVID-19 vaccine. The sample was peripheral blood, taken 28 days after the second AZD1222 dose. DNA of the CDR3: TGTGCCAGTAGTCTGGACGTAGGAAACTCTGGGGCCAACGTCCTGACTTTC. Translation gives CASSLDVGNSGANVLTF.